This TCR beta chain was sequenced during a study of molecular identifiers for immune sequencing clone quantification. Previously published methods and listed TCR primers were used for the bulk TCR libraries. TCRdb re-analysed the PCR reads in MiXCR, keeping a single row per CDR3 protein. Among 400,000 to 600,000 distinct CDR3 sequences listed, 20% to 25% were seen once. Per germline, CDR1 MNHEY and CDR2 SMNVEV (reference sequence). V was cut by 6 bases and J by 4 bases, with 22 bases left in between. This CDR3 region has 18 residues. This clonotype came up many times. Sequencing input: naive CD8+ T cells from blood, with Jurkat cell RNA spiked in. Subset in this sample: FACS-sorted CD8+CD4-CCR7+CD45RA+ naive T cells. The chain combines TRBV27 with TRBJ2-6; TRBD1 is a possible D gene (6 bases). This receptor was obtained from a human donor in good health. Some libraries in this study had Jurkat cell RNA spiked in. DNA for the CDR3: TGTGCCAGCAGCCCAGCCCCGACAGGACCGTCGGGGGCCAACGTCCTGACTTTC. Amino acid sequence: CASSPAPTGPSGANVLTF.